These 11 T cell receptor beta chains share one sample of origin, sequenced in a study of blood T cell repertoires in COVID-19. The assay was immunoSEQ multiplex PCR, and TCRdb's table has in-frame clones only and misses some. The sample yields tens of thousands of clones, 83% seen once. The sequencing input was peripheral blood. The source of these receptors is a woman over 75 with acute or convalescent COVID-19.

This CDR3 is CAWSTVSGNTIYF. CDR3 coding DNA: TGTGCCTGGAGTACGGTCTCTGGAAACACCATATATTTT. The gene calls are TRBV30 and TRBJ1-3; D is ambiguous. Trimming took 2 bases from V and 0 from J, leaving 5 bases between them. Per germline, CDR1 GTSNPN and CDR2 SVGIG (reference sequence). The CDR3 extends over 13 amino acids. Drawing the rest from reference TRBV30 and TRBJ1-3, the complete variable domain is SQTIHQWPATLVQPVGSPLSLECTVEGTSNPNLYWYRQAAGRGLQLLFYSVGIGQISSEVPQNLSASRPQDRQFILSSKKLLLSDSGFYLCAWSTVSGNTIYFGEGSWLTVV.

The chain combines TRBV5-1 with TRBJ2-5, with 10 positions matching TRBD2. V was pared by 2 bases and J by 5 bases, with 6 bases of the junction left unmatched. Germline V gene lookup returns CDR1 SGHRS and CDR2 YFSETQ. This CDR3 is built from 15 residues. The CDR3: CASSFSGRTGETQYF. In DNA form, the CDR3 reads TGCGCCAGCAGCTTTAGCGGGAGGACGGGGGAGACCCAGTACTTC.

This clone was found a few times. V usage is TRBV27 and J usage is TRBJ2-2; the D gene is possibly TRBD1 (6 bases). This CDR3 contains 17 residues. Germline V CDR1 and CDR2: MNHEY, SMNVEV (reference sequence). V was pared by 2 bases and J by 1 base, with 14 bases between. CDR3 amino acids: CASSLPHGTRNTGELFF. The DNA of the CDR3 is TGTGCCAGCAGTTTACCCCACGGGACAAGGAACACCGGGGAGCTGTTTTTT.

This chain joins TRBV6-2 or TRBV6-3 and TRBJ2-7; D unresolved. CDR3 length equals 13 residues. Per the germline V gene, CDR1 is MNHEY and CDR2 is SVGEGT. Between the trimmed V and J ends, which lost 5 bases and 6 bases, there was a span of 14 bases. The CDR3 sequence is CASSTIPEREQYF. DNA of the CDR3: TGTGCCAGCAGTACTATACCTGAGCGCGAGCAGTACTTC.

The gene calls are TRBV6-2 or TRBV6-3 and TRBJ2-7; 7 bases match TRBD2. The CDR3 totals 17 residues. Germline V gene data show CDR1 as MNHEY and CDR2 as SVGEGT. V gave up 6 bases and J gave up 6 bases; unmatched junction bases: 20. CDR3 protein: CASSLARVGAGEGEQYF. CDR3 in DNA: TGTGCCAGCAGCCTCGCCAGGGTCGGCGCGGGAGAAGGCGAGCAGTACTTC.

V usage is TRBV11-2 and J usage is TRBJ2-1; 9 bases fit TRBD2. Germline values: CDR1 SGHAT, CDR2 FQNNGV. Trimming at V came to 1 base and at J to 2 bases, leaving 3 bases not matched to a gene. There are 16 residues in the CDR3. CDR3 bases: TGTGCCAGCAGCTTAGTCGGCGGGAGGGCCTACAATGAGCAGTTCTTC. Amino acid sequence: CASSLVGGRAYNEQFF.

The chain has TRBV30 and TRBJ1-2; 10 bases align to TRBD1. V was clipped by 8 bases and J by 3 bases; unmatched bases: 9. This CDR3 is built from 14 residues. The germline gives CDR1 GTSNPN, CDR2 SVGIG (reference sequence). The CDR3 region has the DNA TGTGCCGGGGACCGGGACAGGGGCTACTATGGCTACACCTTC. Residues: CAGDRDRGYYGYTF.

This rearrangement joins TRBV7-8 to TRBJ1-1, with TRBD1 as a possible D gene (5 bases). Germline lookup yields CDR1 SGHVS and CDR2 FQNEAQ. V lost 6 bases, J lost 1 base, and 9 bases lay in between. CDR3 length: 13 amino acids. CDR3 in DNA: TGTGCCAGCAGACTGACAGAGAACACTGAAGCTTTCTTT. Translated, it gives CASRLTENTEAFF.

The J gene is TRBJ2-7, the V gene TRBV10-2; TRBD2 might be the D (5 bases). CDR3 length equals 12 residues. From germline, CDR1 is WSHSY and CDR2 SAAADI. The V end lost 2 bases, the J end lost 5 bases, and 7 bases lay between the germline ends. The CDR3, as DNA: TGCGCCAGCAGTGAGCGGGGAAACGAGCAGTACTTC. Encoded protein: CASSERGNEQYF.

This chain joins TRBV28 and TRBJ2-4, with TRBD2 as a possible D gene (5 bases). The CDR3 has 14 amino acids. Trimming cost V 7 bases and J 1 base, with 11 bases left between them. Germline V gives CDR1 MDHEN, CDR2 SYDVKM. CDR3 sequence reads: CASIPGEAKNIQYF. In DNA, the CDR3 is TGTGCCAGCATACCCGGGGAGGCCAAAAACATTCAGTACTTC.

V and J are TRBV3-1 (or the pseudogene TRBV3-2) and TRBJ1-1; D is unresolved. Trimming left V 1 base short and J 3 bases short, with 6 bases between. This CDR3 contains 13 residues. Germline CDR1 reads LGHDT; CDR2 reads YNNKEL (reference sequence). The CDR3 protein is CASSQGLYTEAFF. The CDR3 DNA reads TGTGCCAGCAGCCAAGGGCTTTACACTGAAGCTTTCTTT.